What follows describes a single T cell receptor beta chain. The target antigen is unknown. This entry is derived from a study of CD4 T cells in relation to SARS-CoV-2 and coronaviruses. As for the study in general: Controls used an HIV-1 Nef peptide pool or no peptide.

Before the COVID-19 pandemic, during about 2011-2019, CD4+ T cells were taken from unexposed donors. CD4+ T cells were isolated from the cells after around 11 days of culture. Unexposed-donor CD4+ T cells were probed with SARS-CoV-2 S/N and four cold-coronavirus spikes, cells permitting. Cultures received half-medium IL-2 refreshes on days 3 and 7. The CDR3 contains 14 residues. The V and J ends lost 8 bases and 6 bases, in that order; junction bases with no gene match: 9. Germline V lookup: CDR1 SGHVT, CDR2 SQSDAQ. The method was immunoSEQ multiplex PCR; TCRdb's version includes in-frame clones alone and lacks a portion of them. The sample holds about 26,000 clones, 77% seen once.

The specimen was CD4+ T cells from PBMCs, cultured in vitro. The chain has TRBV7-4 and TRBJ1-4, with TRBD1 identical over 7 bases. This TCR came from a human donor in good health. CDR3 coding DNA: TGTGCCAGCTTCGGGCAGGGGGGGTATGAAAAACTGTTTTTT. Translation gives CASFGQGGYEKLFF.